Reported below is one T cell receptor beta chain. As yet, its antigen is unknown. These data come from a study of PD-L1 blockade in urothelial cancer. About the research overall: Patients previously received 0 to 3 chemotherapy regimens. Blood samples had a median of approximately 140,000 T cells, tens of thousands of unique TCRs, and clonality 0.07 to 0.08. Study-wide findings and caveats: Patients with below-median pretreatment blood clonality survived longer. Stronger expansion of tumor-associated clones in blood at 3 weeks distinguished durable-benefit patients.

In germline, CDR1 is SEHNR, CDR2 FQNEAQ (reference sequence). The CDR3 runs to 16 residues. The V segment lost 0 bases and the J segment 3 bases; nucleotides outside the gene matches: 6. Sequencing was performed with immunoSEQ multiplex PCR; in TCRdb, only in-frame clones are kept and a portion is missing. Of 50,000 or so clones detected, around 85% appear once; the ten largest clones hold approximately 16%. The chain combines TRBV7-9 with TRBJ2-7; 9 nucleotides line up with TRBD1. This receptor was obtained from a man in his sixties with urothelial cancer. This sample comprised PBMCs, obtained around atezolizumab (anti-PD-L1) treatment. Here the CDR3 DNA reads TGTGCCAGCAGCTTAGCACGGACAGGGGATAACTACGAGCAGTACTTC. Encoded protein: CASSLARTGDNYEQYF. The full variable domain, completed using reference TRBV7-9 and TRBJ2-7, is DTGVSQNPRHKITKRGQNVTFRCDPISEHNRLYWYRQTLGQGPEFLTYFQNEAQLEKSRLLSDRFSAERPKGSFSTLEIQRTEQGDSAMYLCASSLARTGDNYEQYFGPGTRLTVT.